This T cell receptor (beta chain) appears in the sequencing data of a study of T-cell reconstitution after alpha-beta-depleted transplantation in children. Unique molecular identifiers were incorporated into the prepared TCRbeta library. Using its own MiXCR run on the PCR reads, TCRdb lists one record per CDR3 protein. Of about 190,000 distinct CDR3 sequences in the sample, roughly 7.5% were seen once. This clonotype has a handful of counts. The CDR3 extends over 15 amino acids. CDR1 SGHRS and CDR2 YFSETQ come from the germline V gene. V dropped 0 bases and J dropped 8; count of bases not matched to a gene: 3.

The material was PBMCs from the stem cell graft donor, obtained from the stem cell graft. The receptor's source is a human donor who donated a stem cell graft to a child with Wiskott-Aldrich syndrome. The chain carries TRBV5-1 and TRBJ2-1; 12 bases fit TRBD2. CDR3 DNA sequence: TGCGCCAGCAGCTTGGTGGCTAGCGGGAGGGATGAGCAGTTCTTC. Protein product: CASSLVASGRDEQFF.